The 8 T cell receptor beta chains given below trace back to one sample, sequenced in a study of T cell responses to AZD1222 COVID-19 vaccine. Profiled with immunoSEQ multiplex PCR; TCRdb holds only in-frame clones, not every one. The profile covers roughly 43,000 clones, with about 80% appearing a single time and roughly 20% taken by the ten largest. The source material was peripheral blood, sampled 28 days after the second dose of the MenACWY control vaccine. The receptors shown here come from an adult who received the MenACWY meningococcal vaccine as a control.

The rearrangement uses TRBV29-1 and TRBJ2-7; no clear D gene. In germline, CDR1 is SQVTM, CDR2 ANQGSEA. V lost 6 bases, J lost 5 bases, and 11 bases lay in between. The CDR3 covers 11 residues. This CDR3 is CSVILSHEQYF. DNA of the CDR3: TGCAGCGTAATCCTTAGCCACGAGCAGTACTTC.

This CDR3 is CASSQGDRSNQPQHF. DNA for the CDR3: TGTGCCAGCAGCCAAGGAGACCGTAGCAATCAGCCCCAGCATTTT. This sequence joins TRBV4-2 and TRBJ1-5; the D is unclear. Trimming cost V 1 base and J 0 bases, with 7 bases left between them. The CDR3 is 15 residues long. The germline CDR1 and CDR2 sequences are LGHNA and YNFKEQ.

CDR3 bases: TGTGCCTGGAGGGGACAGGGGCGAAATAATGAGCAGTTCTTC. Amino acid sequence: CAWRGQGRNNEQFF. The chain recombines TRBV30 with TRBJ2-1, with 10 bases lining up with TRBD1. CDR3 length equals 14 residues. CDR1 and CDR2 (germline): GTSNPN, SVGIG (reference sequence). The junction had 6 bases not matched to a gene; V was cut back by 3 bases and J by 7 bases.

J is TRBJ1-6 and V is TRBV14; 7 bases are a match to TRBD1. V lost 2 bases and J lost 9; bases outside the gene matches: 10. The CDR3 is 16 residues long. Germline lookup yields CDR1 SGHDN and CDR2 FVKESK. Written as DNA, the CDR3 is TGTGCCAGCAGCCAAACACAGGGGAGTTATGGTTCACCCCTCCACTTT. This gives the protein CASSQTQGSYGSPLHF.

This clone was detected ten times or more. This chain links TRBV19 with TRBJ2-7; TRBD2 is a possible D gene (6 bases). This CDR3 is 13 amino acids long. Germline V lookup: CDR1 LNHDA, CDR2 SQIVND (reference sequence). V gave up 6 bases and J gave up 6 bases, with 15 bases separating them. CDR3 loop: CASSPRGRGEQYF. CDR3 bases: TGTGCCAGTAGCCCTCGGGGGAGAGGCGAGCAGTACTTC. The variable domain in full, with the rest retrieved from reference TRBV19 and TRBJ2-7, is DGGITQSPKYLFRKEGQNVTLSCEQNLNHDAMYWYRQDPGQGLRLIYYSQIVNDFQKGDIAEGYSVSREKKESFPLTVTSAQKNPTAFYLCASSPRGRGEQYFGPGTRLTVT.

V and J are TRBV14 and TRBJ1-2; 7 bases fit TRBD1. With V trimmed by 4 bases and J by 4 bases, 9 bases remained unmatched. CDR3 length equals 15 residues. CDR1 is SGHDN, CDR2 FVKESK, per germline. CDR3 in amino acids: CASSPRQGLSYGYTF. The CDR3 bases are TGTGCCAGCAGCCCAAGACAGGGATTAAGCTATGGCTACACCTTC.

The V gene is TRBV7-8, the J gene TRBJ1-5; TRBD1 is a possible D gene (5 bases). The CDR3 covers 16 residues. V was pared by 2 bases and J by 7 bases, with 18 bases between. Germline CDR1 and CDR2: SGHVS and FQNEAQ. In DNA form, the CDR3 reads TGTGCCAGCAGCTTATTTTTAGGGGTTGATGGGCAGCCCCAGCATTTT. Protein: CASSLFLGVDGQPQHF. Supplemented by reference TRBV7-8 and TRBJ1-5, the full variable domain reads GAGVSQSPRYKVAKRGQDVALRCDPISGHVSLFWYQQALGQGPEFLTYFQNEAQLDKSGLPSDRFFAERPEGSVSTLKIQRTQQEDSAVYLCASSLFLGVDGQPQHFGDGTRLSIL.

This clone was picked up a small number of times. The chain combines TRBV3-1 (or the pseudogene TRBV3-2) with TRBJ1-1; D ambiguous. The CDR3 consists of 17 residues. Germline-derived CDR1 and CDR2 are LGHDT and YNNKEL (reference sequence). Trimming took 0 bases from V and 1 from J, leaving 15 bases between them. The chain's CDR3 is CASSQDQDGWGNTEAFF. CDR3 sequence (DNA): TGTGCCAGCAGCCAAGATCAGGACGGTTGGGGGAACACTGAAGCTTTCTTT.